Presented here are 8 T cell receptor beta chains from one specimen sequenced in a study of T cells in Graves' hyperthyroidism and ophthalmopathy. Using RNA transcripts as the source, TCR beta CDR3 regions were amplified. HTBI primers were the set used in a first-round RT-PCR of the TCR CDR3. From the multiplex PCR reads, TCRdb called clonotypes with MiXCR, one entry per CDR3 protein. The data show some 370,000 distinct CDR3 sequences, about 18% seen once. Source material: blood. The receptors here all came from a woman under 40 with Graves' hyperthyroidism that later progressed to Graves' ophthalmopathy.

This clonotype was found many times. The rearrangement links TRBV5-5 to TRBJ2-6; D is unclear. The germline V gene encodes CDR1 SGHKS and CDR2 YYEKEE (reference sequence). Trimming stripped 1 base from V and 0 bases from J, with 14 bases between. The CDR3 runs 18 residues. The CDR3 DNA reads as TGTGCCAGCAGCTTGTCTGCGACCTTACGCTCTGGGGCCAACGTCCTGACTTTC. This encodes CASSLSATLRSGANVLTF. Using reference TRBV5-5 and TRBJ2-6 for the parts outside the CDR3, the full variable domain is DAGVTQSPTHLIKTRGQQVTLRCSPISGHKSVSWYQQVLGQGPQFIFQYYEKEERGRGNFPDRFSARQFPNYSSELNVNALLLGDSALYLCASSLSATLRSGANVLTFGAGSRLTVL.

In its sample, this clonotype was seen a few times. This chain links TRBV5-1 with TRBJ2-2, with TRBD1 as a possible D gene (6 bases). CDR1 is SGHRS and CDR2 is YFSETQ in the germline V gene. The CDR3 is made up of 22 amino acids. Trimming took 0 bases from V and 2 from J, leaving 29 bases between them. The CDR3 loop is CASSLEGEIGLEPFDNTGELFF. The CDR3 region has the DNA TGCGCCAGCAGCTTGGAGGGGGAGATAGGTCTGGAGCCATTTGATAACACCGGGGAGCTGTTTTTT.

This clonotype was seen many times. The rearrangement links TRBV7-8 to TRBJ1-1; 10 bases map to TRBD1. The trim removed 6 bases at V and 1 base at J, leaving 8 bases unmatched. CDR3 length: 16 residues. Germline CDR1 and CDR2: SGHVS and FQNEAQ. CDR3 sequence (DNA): TGTGCCAGCAGTTGGGGGACAGGGGCATCGAACACTGAAGCTTTCTTT. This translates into CASSWGTGASNTEAFF.

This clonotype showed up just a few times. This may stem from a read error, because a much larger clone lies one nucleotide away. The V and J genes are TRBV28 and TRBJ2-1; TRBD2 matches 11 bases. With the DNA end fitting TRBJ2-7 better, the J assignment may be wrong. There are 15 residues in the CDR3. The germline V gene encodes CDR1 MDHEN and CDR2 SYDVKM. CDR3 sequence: CASSLRLAGYNEQYF. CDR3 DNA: TGTGCCAGCAGCCTACGACTAGCGGGGTACAATGAGCAGTACTTC.

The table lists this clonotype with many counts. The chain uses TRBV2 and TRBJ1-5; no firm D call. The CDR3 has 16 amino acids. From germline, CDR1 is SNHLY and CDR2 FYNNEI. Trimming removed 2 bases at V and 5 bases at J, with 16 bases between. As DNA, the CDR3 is TGTGCCAGCAGTGAATATCTGGGCAGTAAATATCAGCCCCAGCATTTT. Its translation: CASSEYLGSKYQPQHF.

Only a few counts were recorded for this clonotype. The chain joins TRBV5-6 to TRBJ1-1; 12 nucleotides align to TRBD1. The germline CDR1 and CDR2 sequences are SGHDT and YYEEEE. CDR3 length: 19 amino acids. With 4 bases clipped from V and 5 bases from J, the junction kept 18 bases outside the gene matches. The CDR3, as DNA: TGTGCCAGCAGCGGACGGAGCAGGCGGGACAGGGGGCGAGGGACTGAAGCTTTCTTT. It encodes CASSGRSRRDRGRGTEAFF.

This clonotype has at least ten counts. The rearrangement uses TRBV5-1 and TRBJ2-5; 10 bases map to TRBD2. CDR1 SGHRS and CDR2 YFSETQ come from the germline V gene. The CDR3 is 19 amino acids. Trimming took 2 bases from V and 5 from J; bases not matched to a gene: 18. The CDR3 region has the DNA TGCGCCAGCAGCTTATACACAGCGGGAGGGCCCCCCGATACGGAGACCCAGTACTTC. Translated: CASSLYTAGGPPDTETQYF.

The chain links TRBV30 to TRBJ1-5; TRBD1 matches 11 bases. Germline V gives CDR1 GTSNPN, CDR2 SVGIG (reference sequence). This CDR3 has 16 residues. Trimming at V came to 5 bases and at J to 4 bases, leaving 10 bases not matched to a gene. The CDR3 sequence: CAWGEWTGGLNQPQHF. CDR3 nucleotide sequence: TGTGCCTGGGGTGAATGGACAGGGGGCTTGAATCAGCCCCAGCATTTT. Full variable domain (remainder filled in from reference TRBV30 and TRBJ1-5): SQTIHQWPATLVQPVGSPLSLECTVEGTSNPNLYWYRQAAGRGLQLLFYSVGIGQISSEVPQNLSASRPQDRQFILSSKKLLLSDSGFYLCAWGEWTGGLNQPQHFGDGTRLSIL.